This passage covers 27 T cell receptor beta chains from one sample sequenced in a study of glioma-infiltrating T cells after dendritic cell vaccination. Clones were sequenced by immunoSEQ multiplex PCR, and TCRdb holds only the in-frame ones, with some missing. In the table there are under 130,000 clones, 75% to 85% of which are singletons. Sample: blood, taken before dendritic cell vaccination. Receptor source: a human donor with glioblastoma.

The chain is built from TRBV6-6 and TRBJ1-6, with D possibly being TRBD1 (6 bases). With 4 bases removed from V and 4 bases from J, the gap between germline ends came to 14 bases. In germline, CDR1 is MNHNY, CDR2 SVGAGI (reference sequence). The CDR3 spans 16 residues. CDR3 bases: TGTGCCAGCAGTTCCGACGGAAGGGGGTATAATTCACCCCTCCACTTT. This encodes CASSSDGRGYNSPLHF.

The V and J genes are TRBV30 and TRBJ2-3; 7 bases are shared with TRBD1. Germline V gives CDR1 GTSNPN, CDR2 SVGIG (reference sequence). Trimming took 2 bases from V and 6 from J; bases not matched to a gene: 11. The CDR3 length is 15 residues. The CDR3 DNA reads as TGTGCCTGGAGTTCCGGACAGGTAGGAACGGATACGCAGTATTTT. Translating gives CAWSSGQVGTDTQYF.

The CDR3 loop reads CASSVGRDGEQYF. The CDR3 nucleotides are TGTGCCAGCAGTGTTGGGAGGGATGGCGAGCAGTACTTC. The gene calls are TRBV2 and TRBJ2-7; 7 bases match TRBD2. With V trimmed by 4 bases and J by 6 bases, 6 bases remained unmatched. Germline V CDR1 and CDR2: SNHLY, FYNNEI. CDR3 length: 13 residues.

V usage is TRBV6-5 and J usage is TRBJ1-2; TRBD1 is a possible D gene (6 bases). The ends were cut back, 0 bases at V and 5 bases at J, with 16 bases in the middle. Germline V gene sequence: CDR1 MNHEY, CDR2 SVGAGI. This CDR3 has 16 residues. The CDR3 loop reads CASSYSIPAGAYGYTF. CDR3 nucleotide sequence: TGTGCCAGCAGTTACTCTATACCCGCAGGGGCTTATGGCTACACCTTC.

This chain uses TRBV11-2 with TRBJ2-5; D might be TRBD1 (6 bases). Trimming took 5 bases from V and 3 from J, leaving 16 bases between them. This CDR3 has 15 amino acids. CDR1 and CDR2 from the germline V gene are SGHAT and FQNNGV. CDR3 in amino acids: CASSLLRTEEETQYF. In DNA, the CDR3 is TGTGCCAGCAGCCTACTAAGGACAGAGGAAGAGACCCAGTACTTC.

The genes are TRBV9 and TRBJ2-7, with a weak D call TRBD1 (6 bases). This CDR3 is built from 16 residues. CDR1 is SGDLS, CDR2 YYNGEE, per germline. The V gene lost 1 base and the J gene lost 4 bases, with 18 bases spanning the gap. The CDR3 reads CASSVTPDRMLYEQYF. The CDR3 nucleotides are TGTGCCAGCAGCGTAACCCCGGACAGAATGCTATACGAGCAGTACTTC.

This rearrangement joins TRBV2 to TRBJ1-6, with a possible D match to TRBD1 (5 bases). Germline V gives CDR1 SNHLY, CDR2 FYNNEI. Trimming left V 5 bases short and J 0 bases short, with 11 bases between. The CDR3 length is 16 residues. The CDR3: CASSPDSGSYNSPLHF. The CDR3 DNA follows: TGTGCCAGCAGTCCTGACAGTGGCTCCTATAATTCACCCCTCCACTTT.

CDR3 sequence reads: CASSLGSQRGDEQFF. The CDR3 DNA is TGCGCCAGCAGCTTGGGTAGCCAGCGGGGCGATGAGCAGTTCTTC. The J gene is TRBJ2-1, the V gene TRBV5-1; TRBD2 matches 7 bases. The CDR3 consists of 15 residues. V shed 0 bases, J shed 8 bases, and the junction held 8 bases outside the gene matches. The V gene's germline CDR1 is SGHRS and CDR2 YFSETQ.

J is TRBJ2-3 and V is TRBV6-5; TRBD1 might be the D (6 bases). Trimming removed 4 bases from V and 5 bases from J, with 13 bases in between. The CDR3 runs 14 residues. Germline CDR1 and CDR2: MNHEY and SVGAGI. The DNA for the CDR3 is TGTGCCAGCAGTTCCCTGGACAGCCAAGATACGCAGTATTTT. Translating it yields CASSSLDSQDTQYF.

The chain combines TRBV11-3 with TRBJ1-5; 7 bases are a match to TRBD1. V trimming: 0 bases; J trimming: 6 bases; junction bases outside the gene matches: 2. This CDR3 comprises 14 residues. Germline CDR1 reads SGHNT; CDR2 reads YENEEA. The CDR3 loop is CASSLEGGSQPQHF. CDR3 bases: TGTGCCAGCAGCTTAGAAGGGGGCTCTCAGCCCCAGCATTTT.

The J gene is TRBJ1-1, the V gene TRBV7-2, with D hard to call. Trimming shortened V by 5 bases and J by 4 bases, and 8 bases separated the two germline ends. Germline CDR1 and CDR2: SGHTA and FQGNSA. The CDR3 length is 12 residues. In nucleotides, the CDR3 is TGTGCCAGCAGCCTAACCGGCACTGAAGCTTTCTTT. This gives the protein CASSLTGTEAFF. The whole variable domain, remainder taken from reference TRBV7-2 and TRBJ1-1, is GAGVSQSPSNKVTEKGKDVELRCDPISGHTALYWYRQSLGQGLEFLIYFQGNSAPDKSGLPSDRFSAERTGGSVSTLTIQRTQQEDSAVYLCASSLTGTEAFFGQGTRLTVV.

The CDR3 bases are TGCGCCAGCAGCCCCGACCCCCAACTGACAGGGGGCTATGGCTACACCTTC. Translation gives CASSPDPQLTGGYGYTF. The V gene is TRBV5-1, the J gene TRBJ1-2, with TRBD1 identical over 9 bases. This CDR3 has 17 amino acids. The ends lost 4 bases at V and 4 bases at J; junction bases unmatched: 14. Germline CDR1 reads SGHRS; CDR2 reads YFSETQ.

The chain uses TRBV6-1 and TRBJ2-3; 9 bases are shared with TRBD2. Germline loops: CDR1 MNHNS, CDR2 SASEGT. V trimming: 4 bases; J trimming: 4 bases; junction bases outside the gene matches: 9. The CDR3 runs 16 residues. CDR3: CASSAEGAGGSDTQYF. As DNA, the CDR3 is TGTGCCAGCAGTGCGGAGGGAGCGGGGGGTTCAGATACGCAGTATTTT.

V gene TRBV29-1 combines with J gene TRBJ2-7; no clear D gene. Trimming took off 0 bases at V and 2 bases at J, with 5 bases between the two ends. The length of the CDR3 is 12 residues. Germline CDR1 and CDR2: SQVTM and ANQGSEA. The CDR3 DNA reads TGCAGCGTTGAAGACAGGCCCTACGAGCAGTACTTC. Translated: CSVEDRPYEQYF.

The chain uses TRBV5-7 and TRBJ1-5, with D perhaps TRBD1 (5 bases). TRBV5-7 is designated an ORF whose function remains uncertain. Trimming left V 2 bases short and J 6 bases short, with 18 bases between. The CDR3 totals 16 residues. The CDR3 bases are TGTGCCAGCAGCTTCGCCCATCTTAGTGACAGTCAGCCCCAGCATTTT. Translated: CASSFAHLSDSQPQHF.

J is TRBJ1-2 and V is TRBV27, with D possibly being TRBD1 (5 bases). Germline CDR1 is MNHEY and CDR2 is SMNVEV (reference sequence). V gave up 3 bases and J gave up 0 bases, with 14 bases separating them. The CDR3 runs to 16 residues. CDR3 loop: CASSFLTALTNYGYTF. The CDR3 coding sequence is TGTGCCAGCAGTTTCTTGACAGCATTAACTAACTATGGCTACACCTTC.

For the CDR3, the DNA is TGTGCCAGCAGATCGACAGGGGGCTTCTACAATGAGCAGTTCTTC. The encoded protein is CASRSTGGFYNEQFF. The chain combines TRBV11-2 with TRBJ2-1, with TRBD1 matching over 10 bases. Looked up from germline, CDR1 is SGHAT and CDR2 is FQNNGV. The CDR3 has 15 residues. Trimming took 6 bases from V and 3 from J; bases not matched to a gene: 5.

The chain combines TRBV5-1 with TRBJ2-7; D unresolved. This CDR3 comprises 14 residues. The V gene lost 3 bases and the J gene lost 4 bases, with 14 bases spanning the gap. Germline V gene lookup returns CDR1 SGHRS and CDR2 YFSETQ. DNA of the CDR3: TGCGCCAGCAGCTATACCGGGTCCATGTACGAGCAGTACTTC. Translation: CASSYTGSMYEQYF.

CDR3 sequence: CASSSTGDYEQYF. The CDR3 DNA reads TGTGCCAGCAGCTCGACAGGAGACTACGAGCAGTACTTC. J is TRBJ2-7 and V is TRBV9; D may be TRBD1 (6 bases). Deletions cut 4 bases from V and 3 bases from J, with 11 bases between. The CDR3 is 13 residues long. Germline assignment: CDR1 SGDLS and CDR2 YYNGEE.

The V and J genes are TRBV5-8 and TRBJ2-2, with 7 nucleotides matching TRBD2. V gave up 4 bases and J gave up 5 bases; unmatched junction bases: 14. Germline V gene data show CDR1 as SGHTS and CDR2 as YDEGEE. The CDR3 totals 17 residues. In DNA, the CDR3 is TGTGCCAGCAGCCCGAAAGTTTGGGCGGGGGAAACCGGGGAGCTGTTTTTT. The encoded protein is CASSPKVWAGETGELFF.

The chain is built from TRBV12-5 and TRBJ1-3; D call uncertain. The CDR3 covers 16 residues. Germline CDR1 reads LGHNT; CDR2 reads FRNRAP. Trimming removed 0 bases from V and 0 bases from J, with 9 bases in between. The CDR3 nucleotides read TGTGCTAGTGGTTTGGTACTGGGCAGCTCTGGAAACACCATATATTTT. It encodes CASGLVLGSSGNTIYF.

Only one count was recorded for this clone. The chain is built from TRBV20-1 and TRBJ1-2; D is uncertain. Per the germline V gene, CDR1 is DFQATT and CDR2 is SNEGSKA (reference sequence). The CDR3 covers 11 residues. V lost 2 bases, J lost 4 bases, and 5 bases lay in between. The CDR3 loop reads CSARRGYGYTF. CDR3 nucleotides: TGCAGTGCTAGACGGGGCTATGGCTACACCTTC.

The chain couples TRBV11-2 to TRBJ1-3; 8 bases are a match to TRBD1. Germline-derived CDR1 and CDR2 are SGHAT and FQNNGV. The CDR3 has 17 residues. The junction had 13 bases not matched to a gene; V was cut back by 5 bases and J by 4 bases. The CDR3 sequence: CASSLWDRSASGNTIYF. The CDR3 DNA reads TGTGCCAGCAGCCTCTGGGACAGGTCGGCGTCCGGAAACACCATATATTTT.

The chain is built from TRBV5-6 and TRBJ2-3; D unresolved. The V and J ends lost 0 bases and 10 bases respectively, with 12 bases between them. Germline lookup yields CDR1 SGHDT and CDR2 YYEEEE. This CDR3 contains 13 residues. In DNA, the CDR3 is TGTGCCAGCAGCTTGGAAGCATCGATGGCGCAGTATTTT. It encodes CASSLEASMAQYF.

The chain employs TRBV6-6 and TRBJ2-2; 7 bases align to TRBD2. The CDR3 covers 16 residues. The germline CDR1 and CDR2 sequences are MNHNY and SVGAGI (reference sequence). V dropped 8 bases and J dropped 1; count of bases not matched to a gene: 10. CDR3 nucleotides: TGTGCCAGCTGGGAGGGGACGAATCGGAACACCGGGGAGCTGTTTTTT. This translates into CASWEGTNRNTGELFF.

Details on this clone: Other nucleotide sequences in the sample specify the same CDR3. DNA for the CDR3: TGTGCCATCAGTGGTGACAGGGGCACAGATACGCAGTATTTT. Amino acids: CAISGDRGTDTQYF. The V gene is TRBV10-3, the J gene TRBJ2-3, with TRBD1 matching 7 bases. Germline CDR1 reads ENHRY; CDR2 reads SYGVKD. The CDR3 spans 14 residues. V lost 4 bases, J lost 1 base, and 2 bases stayed unmatched.

The chain couples TRBV18 to TRBJ1-5, with 7 positions matching TRBD1. With V trimmed by 6 bases and J by 3 bases, 8 bases remained unmatched. CDR3 length: 15 residues. The germline gives CDR1 KGHSH, CDR2 LQKENI. The CDR3 DNA reads as TGTGCCAGCTCGTCGGGACAGAGAATCAATCAGCCCCAGCATTTT. Encoded protein: CASSSGQRINQPQHF. The whole variable domain, remainder taken from reference TRBV18 and TRBJ1-5, is NAGVMQNPRHLVRRRGQEARLRCSPMKGHSHVYWYRQLPEEGLKFMVYLQKENIIDESGMPKERFSAEFPKEGPSILRIQQVVRGDSAAYFCASSSGQRINQPQHFGDGTRLSIL.